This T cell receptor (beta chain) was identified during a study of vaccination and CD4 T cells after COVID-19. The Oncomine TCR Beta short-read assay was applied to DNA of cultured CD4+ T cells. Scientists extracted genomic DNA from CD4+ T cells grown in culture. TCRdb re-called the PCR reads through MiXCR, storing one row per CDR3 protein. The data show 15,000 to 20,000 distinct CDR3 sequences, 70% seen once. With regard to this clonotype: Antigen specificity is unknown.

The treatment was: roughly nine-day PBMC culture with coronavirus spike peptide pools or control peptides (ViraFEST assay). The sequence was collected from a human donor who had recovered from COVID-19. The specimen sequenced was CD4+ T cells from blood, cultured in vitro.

CDR3 region: CASSLLGGSETQYF. The CDR3 coding sequence is TGTGCCAGCAGTCTCCTCGGGGGATCGGAGACCCAGTACTTC. The chain uses TRBV6-1 and TRBJ2-5; the D gene is possibly TRBD2 (6 bases). Germline lookup yields CDR1 MNHNS and CDR2 SASEGT. Trimming took off 5 bases at V and 5 bases at J, with 15 bases between the two ends. This CDR3 is 14 amino acids long.